Listed below are T cell receptor beta chains from one sample, sequenced in a study of cytomegalovirus exposure and HLA in healthy donors. Clones were sequenced by immunoSEQ multiplex PCR, and TCRdb holds only the in-frame ones, with some missing. The repertoire holds under 200,000 clones, with 65% to 80% as singletons. The specimen was PBMCs. These receptors came from a woman between 40 and 50 years old in good health and CMV-seropositive. The CDR3 runs from the conserved cysteine through the conserved F or W. A D gene is named only where the DNA matches it firmly. Clone size is shown for a subset of rows, as once, few, many or a class of expanded clone.

j_call | v_call | d_call | clone_size | cdr3_aa
TRBJ1-2 | TRBV18 | TRBD1 | . | CASSPLDRGYGYTF
TRBJ2-3 | TRBV7-2 | . | . | CASSPSGQAQYF
TRBJ2-5 | TRBV4-3 | TRBD2 | once | CASSQLAGGLWETQYF
TRBJ1-1 | TRBV5-6 | . | . | CASSLYRNAEAFF
TRBJ2-3 | TRBV18 | TRBD2 | . | CASSRGLAGNTDTQYF
. | TRBV18 | . | . | CASSPGQPNSYEQYF
TRBJ1-4 | TRBV5-1 | . | . | CASRSTGLTNEKLFF
TRBJ2-7 | TRBV27 | TRBD2 | once | CASSLGSGTTYEQYF
TRBJ2-7 | TRBV4-1 | TRBD2 | . | CASSLAGEREGLSYEQYF
TRBJ1-1 | TRBV7-9 | . | . | CASSRTENTEAFF
TRBJ2-7 | TRBV14 | . | . | CASSQFSRVYEQYF
TRBJ2-5 | TRBV19 | TRBD2 | . | CASSQLAEQETQYF
TRBJ2-7 | TRBV5-4 | TRBD2 | . | CASSPVRGLGTRGFEQYF
TRBJ2-2 | TRBV18 | . | . | CASSQALVSNTGELFF
. | TRBV10-1 | TRBD2 | . | CASRQLAGVGRGEQYF
TRBJ2-7 | TRBV5-1 | TRBD1 | . | CASSFGGQGYTPQYF
TRBJ1-1 | TRBV30 | . | . | CAWTRNGDTEAFF
TRBJ1-3 | TRBV18 | . | . | CASSPGSAEGNTIYF
TRBJ1-4 | TRBV7-2 | . | once | CASSPRVYATNEKLFF
TRBJ1-1 | TRBV5-1 | TRBD1 | . | CASSLAVGTGNTEAFF
TRBJ2-1 | TRBV6-6 | . | . | CASSATGINYNEQFF
TRBJ1-2 | TRBV29-1 | TRBD1 | . | CSGGQGAGGYTF
TRBJ1-5 | TRBV7-2 | TRBD1 | . | CASSMGQGSNQPQHF
TRBJ2-2 | TRBV19 | . | once | CASRDMKNTGELFF
TRBJ2-1 | TRBV7-2 | TRBD2 | . | CASSLGRTSNEQFF
TRBJ2-1 | TRBV5-6 | TRBD2 | . | CASSLLAGAESYNEQFF
TRBJ1-2 | TRBV7-2 | . | . | CASSLRSTGQDYGYTF
TRBJ2-7 | TRBV7-2 | . | few | CASSLAIGRGYEQYF
TRBJ2-7 | TRBV6-5 | . | . | CASSPTRDSYEQYF
TRBJ2-3 | TRBV13 | TRBD2 | . | CASSRIAGGRPDTQYF
TRBJ2-7 | TRBV9 | TRBD2 | . | CASSVDDTPGREQYF